The next 20 T cell receptor beta chains were all read from a single sample in a study of T-cell reconstitution after alpha-beta-depleted transplantation in children. Researchers prepared the TCRbeta library using unique molecular identifiers, the study reports. Each CDR3 protein gets one entry after TCRdb re-called the PCR reads with MiXCR. Among almost 600,000 distinct CDR3 sequences listed, over 20% were seen once. The sample was PBMCs, taken before TCRalphabeta/CD19-depleted stem cell transplant. All receptors come from a boy under two years old with Wiskott-Aldrich syndrome, due to receive a stem cell transplant.

V gene TRBV7-9 combines with J gene TRBJ2-1; TRBD2 matches 9 bases. In germline, CDR1 is SEHNR, CDR2 FQNEAQ (reference sequence). Germline trimming cut 6 bases from V and 3 bases from J; bases unmatched to any gene: 6. The CDR3 has 15 amino acids. The CDR3 bases are TGTGCCAGCAGAGATACTAGCGGGTTCTACAATGAGCAGTTCTTC. Translating gives CASRDTSGFYNEQFF.

J is TRBJ1-4 and V is TRBV19; D is possibly TRBD1 (5 bases). V lost 2 bases and J 7 bases, leaving 14 bases between the germline ends. The germline gives CDR1 LNHDA, CDR2 SQIVND (reference sequence). The CDR3 runs to 15 residues. CDR3 DNA: TGTGCCAGTAGTATAAGGGCCAGGGTCCCTGAAAAACTGTTTTTT. Translation: CASSIRARVPEKLFF.

This clonotype was found once. The chain is built from TRBV5-1 and TRBJ2-1; 16 bases are shared with TRBD2. The CDR3 runs to 15 residues. The J segment lost 15 bases and the V segment lost 0 bases, leaving 6 bases of the junction unmatched. Germline V gives CDR1 SGHRS, CDR2 YFSETQ. The CDR3 nucleotides are TGCGCCAGCAGCTTGGCCGGGACTAGCGGGAGGGCCTGGTTCTTC. Amino acids: CASSLAGTSGRAWFF.

The chain has TRBV29-1 and TRBJ1-2, with no clear D. V dropped 7 bases and J dropped 6 bases, with 12 bases sitting between them. This CDR3 has 11 amino acids. Germline V gene lookup returns CDR1 SQVTM and CDR2 ANQGSEA. CDR3 sequence (DNA): TGCAGCGCTGGCCGAGAGGATGGCTACACCTTC. Translation gives CSAGREDGYTF.

This clonotype was picked up a small number of times. The chain combines TRBV30 with TRBJ1-5, with a possible D match to TRBD1 (6 bases). The CDR3 loop spans 15 amino acids. The V end was cut by 0 bases, the J end by 2 bases, with 11 bases between. The germline V gene has CDR1 GTSNPN and CDR2 SVGIG (reference sequence). Written as DNA, the CDR3 is TGTGCCTGGAGTGTAGGGGCAGGGGGCAATCAGCCCCAGCATTTT. It is translated as CAWSVGAGGNQPQHF.

The genes are TRBV29-1 and TRBJ2-7; D remains unclear. The V and J ends lost 4 bases and 3 bases respectively, with 7 bases between them. The V gene's germline CDR1 is SQVTM and CDR2 ANQGSEA. The CDR3 spans 11 residues. CDR3: CSVAQNYEQYF. CDR3 nucleotide sequence: TGCAGCGTTGCCCAGAACTACGAGCAGTACTTC.

This clonotype appeared a few times. This chain joins TRBV20-1 and TRBJ2-7; TRBD2 aligns across 12 bases. CDR3 length: 13 amino acids. From germline, CDR1 is DFQATT and CDR2 SNEGSKA (reference sequence). Germline trimming cut 3 bases from V and 3 bases from J; bases unmatched to any gene: 0. The CDR3 bases are TGCAGTGCTAGGACTAGCGGGGGCTACGAGCAGTACTTC. Protein sequence: CSARTSGGYEQYF.

The V call is TRBV24-1, the J call TRBJ2-5, with D perhaps matching TRBD2 (6 bases). Germline V lookup: CDR1 KGHDR, CDR2 SFDVKD. V was trimmed by 4 bases and J by 5 bases, leaving 16 bases between them. The CDR3 is 15 amino acids. The CDR3 DNA reads as TGTGCCACCAGTGACCCACGGGGGATAGTGGAGACCCAGTACTTC. Its protein product is CATSDPRGIVETQYF.

The chain couples TRBV27 to TRBJ2-3, with 10 positions matching TRBD2. The germline gives CDR1 MNHEY, CDR2 SMNVEV (reference sequence). The CDR3 has 16 amino acids. Unmatched junction bases numbered 3, after V lost 2 bases and J lost 1 base. CDR3 residues: CASSLLLAGGTDTQYF. In nucleotides, the CDR3 is TGTGCCAGCAGTTTACTGCTAGCGGGGGGCACAGATACGCAGTATTTT.

This chain joins TRBV4-2 and TRBJ2-7; 9 bases line up with TRBD1. V lost 1 base, J lost 3 bases, and 4 bases stayed unmatched. CDR1 is LGHNA and CDR2 is YNFKEQ in the germline V gene. The CDR3 is 15 amino acids. DNA of the CDR3: TGTGCCAGCAGCCAAGTTTCGGGACAGGGCTACGAGCAGTACTTC. Its translation is CASSQVSGQGYEQYF.

This clonotype came up a few times. The chain combines TRBV7-2 with TRBJ1-5; TRBD1 might be the D (6 bases). CDR1 SGHTA and CDR2 FQGNSA come from the germline V gene. The CDR3 runs to 16 residues. Trimming took 1 base from V and 3 from J, leaving 13 bases between them. CDR3 DNA sequence: TGTGCCAGCAGCTTAGTGGGGGCGCGGAACAATCAGCCCCAGCATTTT. It codes for CASSLVGARNNQPQHF. Looking up the rest from reference TRBV7-2 and TRBJ1-5 gives the full variable domain: GAGVSQSPSNKVTEKGKDVELRCDPISGHTALYWYRQSLGQGLEFLIYFQGNSAPDKSGLPSDRFSAERTGGSVSTLTIQRTQQEDSAVYLCASSLVGARNNQPQHFGDGTRLSIL.

In its sample, this clonotype was seen a few times. V gene TRBV5-1 combines with J gene TRBJ2-7; tentatively, D is TRBD1 (5 bases). V lost 4 bases and J lost 5, with 16 bases in between. The CDR3 is 14 amino acids. Germline V gives CDR1 SGHRS, CDR2 YFSETQ. CDR3 region: CASSPRSGLDEQYF. The CDR3 DNA is TGCGCCAGCAGCCCAAGGTCAGGGCTCGACGAGCAGTACTTC.

The gene calls are TRBV5-1 and TRBJ2-1; D remains unclear. The V and J ends lost 3 bases and 0 bases respectively, with 13 bases between them. This CDR3 has 16 amino acids. Germline CDR1 reads SGHRS; CDR2 reads YFSETQ. The CDR3 spells CASSSRTTRSYNEQFF. The DNA for the CDR3 is TGCGCCAGCAGCTCTAGGACGACCCGCTCCTACAATGAGCAGTTCTTC.

The chain is built from TRBV5-1 and TRBJ2-1, with D possibly matching TRBD1 (5 bases). The CDR3 consists of 14 residues. Germline CDR1 SGHRS, CDR2 YFSETQ. V gave up 7 bases and J gave up 5 bases, with 16 bases separating them. Here the CDR3 DNA reads TGCGCCAGCGCCCTTTCAGGGTGGCACAATGAGCAGTTCTTC. Translating gives CASALSGWHNEQFF.

The table lists this clonotype with a count of one. The V and J genes are TRBV3-1 and TRBJ2-7, with D hard to call. With 0 bases removed from V and 4 bases from J, the gap between germline ends came to 7 bases. Per germline, CDR1 LGHDT and CDR2 YNNKEL (reference sequence). The CDR3 runs 13 residues. CDR3 region: CASSQDVRYEQYF. The CDR3 coding sequence is TGTGCCAGCAGCCAAGACGTGAGATACGAGCAGTACTTC.

This clonotype was detected a few times. The chain carries TRBV5-1 and TRBJ1-1; D gene unclear. CDR3 length equals 16 residues. Germline V gene lookup returns CDR1 SGHRS and CDR2 YFSETQ. V lost 0 bases, J lost 2 bases, and 14 bases lay in between. The DNA for the CDR3 is TGCGCCAGCAGCTTGGCCTTGGCAGACTCCAACACTGAAGCTTTCTTT. Translated, it gives CASSLALADSNTEAFF.

V is TRBV27 and J is TRBJ2-5; D is unresolved. Trimming stripped 5 bases from V and 2 bases from J, with 12 bases between. The CDR3 sequence is 14 residues long. Germline V CDR1 and CDR2: MNHEY, SMNVEV (reference sequence). The DNA for the CDR3 is TGTGCCAGCAGTGCGAGACCCAGACAAGAGACCCAGTACTTC. Its protein product is CASSARPRQETQYF.

This clonotype has more than one count but fewer than ten. The chain's CDR3 is CASSPTGMDNEQFF. The CDR3 region has the DNA TGTGCCAGCAGCCCAACCGGGATGGACAATGAGCAGTTCTTC. This rearrangement joins TRBV7-7 to TRBJ2-1; the D gene is possibly TRBD2 (5 bases). CDR3 length: 14 amino acids. Germline V gene lookup returns CDR1 SSHAT and CDR2 FNYEAQ (reference sequence). V shed 5 bases and J shed 5 bases, with 13 bases lying between them.

This clonotype was detected a few times. The rearrangement uses TRBV12-3 or TRBV12-4 and TRBJ2-3, with TRBD1 identical over 7 bases. V was clipped by 3 bases and J by 4 bases; unmatched bases: 7. This CDR3 spans 15 amino acids. The CDR3 sequence is CASSFNRGLADTQYF. In nucleotides, the CDR3 is TGTGCCAGCAGTTTCAACAGGGGTTTGGCAGATACGCAGTATTTT.

This rearrangement joins TRBV5-5 to TRBJ1-6, with TRBD1 matching over 8 bases. Losses at the gene ends were 4 bases for V and 9 bases for J; bases not matched to a gene: 15. The CDR3 totals 17 residues. CDR1 SGHKS and CDR2 YYEKEE come from the germline V gene (reference sequence). The CDR3 DNA sequence: TGTGCCAGCAGCGGCCCGGACAGGGCGGACTGGGGTTCACCCCTCCACTTT. It specifies CASSGPDRADWGSPLHF.